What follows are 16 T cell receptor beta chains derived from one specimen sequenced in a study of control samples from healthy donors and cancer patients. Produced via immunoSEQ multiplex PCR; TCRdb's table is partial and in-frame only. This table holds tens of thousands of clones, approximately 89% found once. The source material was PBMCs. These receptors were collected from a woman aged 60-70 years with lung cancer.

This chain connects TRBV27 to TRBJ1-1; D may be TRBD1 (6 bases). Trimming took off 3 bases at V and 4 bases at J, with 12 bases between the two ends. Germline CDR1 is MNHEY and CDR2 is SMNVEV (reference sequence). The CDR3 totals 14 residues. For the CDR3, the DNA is TGTGCCAGCAGTTTCAATACAGGGATCACTGAAGCTTTCTTT. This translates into CASSFNTGITEAFF.

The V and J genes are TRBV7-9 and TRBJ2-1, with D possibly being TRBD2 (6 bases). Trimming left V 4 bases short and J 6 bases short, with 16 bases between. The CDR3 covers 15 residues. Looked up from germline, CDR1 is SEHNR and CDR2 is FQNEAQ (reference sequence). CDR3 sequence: CASSSRLGLINEQFF. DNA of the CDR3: TGTGCCAGCAGCTCGAGACTAGGCTTAATCAATGAGCAGTTCTTC.

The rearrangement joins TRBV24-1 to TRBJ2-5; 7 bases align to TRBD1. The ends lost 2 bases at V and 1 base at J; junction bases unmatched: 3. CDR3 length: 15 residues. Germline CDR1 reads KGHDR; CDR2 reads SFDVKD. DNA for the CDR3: TGTGCCACCAGTGATTCACAGGGGAGCCAAGAGACCCAGTACTTC. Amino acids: CATSDSQGSQETQYF.

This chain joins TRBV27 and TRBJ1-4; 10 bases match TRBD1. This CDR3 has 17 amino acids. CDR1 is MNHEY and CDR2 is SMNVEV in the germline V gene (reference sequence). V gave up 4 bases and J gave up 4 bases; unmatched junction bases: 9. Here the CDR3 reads CASSSTGGRFYNEKLFF. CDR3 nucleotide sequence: TGTGCCAGCAGTTCGACAGGGGGCAGGTTCTATAATGAAAAACTGTTTTTT.

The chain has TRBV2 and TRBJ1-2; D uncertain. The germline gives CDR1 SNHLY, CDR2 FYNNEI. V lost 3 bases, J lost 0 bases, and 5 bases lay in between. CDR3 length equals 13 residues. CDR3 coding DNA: TGTGCCAGCAGTGACGAAGCTAACTATGGCTACACCTTC. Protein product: CASSDEANYGYTF.

The CDR3 DNA follows: TGTGCCAGCAGTTCCGACCCTAGGGGGAGCAAAAACATTCAGTACTTC. Residues: CASSSDPRGSKNIQYF. The chain employs TRBV6-5 and TRBJ2-4; tentative D call: TRBD1 (6 bases). The CDR3 covers 16 residues. Germline-derived CDR1 and CDR2 are MNHEY and SVGAGI. V was cut by 4 bases and J by 3 bases, with 16 bases left in between.

CDR3 sequence (DNA): TGTGCCAGTAGTCATAAGGCACAGGGCAATCAGCCCCAGCATTTT. Protein product: CASSHKAQGNQPQHF. The genes are TRBV19 and TRBJ1-5, with D perhaps matching TRBD1 (5 bases). The CDR3 extends over 15 amino acids. Germline V gives CDR1 LNHDA, CDR2 SQIVND (reference sequence). The V end was cut by 5 bases, the J end by 2 bases, with 13 bases between.

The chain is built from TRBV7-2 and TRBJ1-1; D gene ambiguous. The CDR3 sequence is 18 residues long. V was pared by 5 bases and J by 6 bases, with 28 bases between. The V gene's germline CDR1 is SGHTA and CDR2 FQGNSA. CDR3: CASSPPRGSPVVFPEAFF. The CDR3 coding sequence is TGTGCCAGCAGCCCTCCGCGTGGGAGCCCCGTAGTGTTCCCTGAAGCTTTCTTT.

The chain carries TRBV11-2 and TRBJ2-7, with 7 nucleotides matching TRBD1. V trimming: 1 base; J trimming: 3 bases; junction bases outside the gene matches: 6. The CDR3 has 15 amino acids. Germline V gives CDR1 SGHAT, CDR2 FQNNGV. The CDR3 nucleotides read TGTGCCAGCAGCTTAGGCTTGGGACAGTTCTACGAGCAGTACTTC. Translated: CASSLGLGQFYEQYF.

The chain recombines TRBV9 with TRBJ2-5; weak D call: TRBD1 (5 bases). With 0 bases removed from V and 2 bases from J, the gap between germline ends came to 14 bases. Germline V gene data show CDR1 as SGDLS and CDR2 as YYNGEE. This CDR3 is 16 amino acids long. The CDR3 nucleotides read TGTGCCAGCAGCGTAGGAGCTGGGGCAGTACAAGAGACCCAGTACTTC. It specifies CASSVGAGAVQETQYF.

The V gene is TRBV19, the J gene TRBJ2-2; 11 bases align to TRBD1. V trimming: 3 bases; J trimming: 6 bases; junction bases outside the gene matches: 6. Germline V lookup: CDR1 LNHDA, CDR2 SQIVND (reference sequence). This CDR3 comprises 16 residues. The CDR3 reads CASSMAGTGGSGELFF. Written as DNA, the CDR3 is TGTGCCAGTAGTATGGCGGGGACAGGGGGATCCGGGGAGCTGTTTTTT.

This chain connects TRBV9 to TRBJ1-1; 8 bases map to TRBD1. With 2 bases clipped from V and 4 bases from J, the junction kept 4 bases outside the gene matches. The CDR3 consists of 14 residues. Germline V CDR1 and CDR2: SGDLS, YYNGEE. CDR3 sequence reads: CASSVWDRPTEAFF. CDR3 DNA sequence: TGTGCCAGCAGCGTTTGGGACAGGCCCACTGAAGCTTTCTTT. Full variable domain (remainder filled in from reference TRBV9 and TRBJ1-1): DSGVTQTPKHLITATGQRVTLRCSPRSGDLSVYWYQQSLDQGLQFLIQYYNGEERAKGNILERFSAQQFPDLHSELNLSSLELGDSALYFCASSVWDRPTEAFFGQGTRLTVV.

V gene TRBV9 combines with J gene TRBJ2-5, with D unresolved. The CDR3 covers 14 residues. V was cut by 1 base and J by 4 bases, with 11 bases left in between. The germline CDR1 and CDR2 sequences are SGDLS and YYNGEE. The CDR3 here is CASSVSYGGETQYF. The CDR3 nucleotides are TGTGCCAGCAGCGTATCTTACGGCGGAGAGACCCAGTACTTC.

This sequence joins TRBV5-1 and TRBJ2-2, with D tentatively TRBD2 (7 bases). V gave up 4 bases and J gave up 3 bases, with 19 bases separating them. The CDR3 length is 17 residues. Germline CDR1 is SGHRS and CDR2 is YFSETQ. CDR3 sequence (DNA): TGCGCCAGCAGCCCCGGAAGGGGGGGCCTTCACACCGGGGAGCTGTTTTTT. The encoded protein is CASSPGRGGLHTGELFF.

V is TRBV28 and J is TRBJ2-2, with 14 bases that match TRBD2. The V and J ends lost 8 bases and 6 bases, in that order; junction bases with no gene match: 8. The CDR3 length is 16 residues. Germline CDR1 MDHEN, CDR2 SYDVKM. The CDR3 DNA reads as TGTGCCAGCCAAACTCGACTAGCGGGAGGGCCCGGGGAGCTGTTTTTT. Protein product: CASQTRLAGGPGELFF.

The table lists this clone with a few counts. The CDR3 loop reads CASRGQVGSYNSPLHF. The CDR3 DNA sequence: TGTGCCAGCAGGGGACAGGTTGGCTCCTATAATTCACCCCTCCACTTT. The rearrangement links TRBV2 to TRBJ1-6; 8 nucleotides align to TRBD1. This CDR3 has 16 residues. Germline-derived CDR1 and CDR2 are SNHLY and FYNNEI. Trimming at V came to 6 bases and at J to 0 bases, leaving 4 bases not matched to a gene.